These T cell receptor beta chains were read from a single sample in a study of shared clonotypes between healthy human individuals. Libraries were prepared by immunoSEQ multiplex PCR; TCRdb keeps only in-frame clonotypes and omits some of them. Of over a million clones in the sample, more than 95% were seen once. The sequencing sample was made of naive CD4+ T cells sorted from blood. The receptors here all came from a man younger than 40 in good health. Each CDR3 is given with its conserved first and last residue. A D gene is named only where the DNA matches it firmly. Some rows mark clone size as missing; the rest say once, few, many or name a class of expanded clone.

D gene	clone size	V gene	J gene	CDR3 protein	CDR3 DNA
-	-	TRBV4-3	TRBJ2-4	CASSPAGTKNIQYF	TGCGCCAGCAGCCCTGCCGGGACGAAAAACATTCAGTACTTC
-	-	TRBV28	TRBJ1-2	CASSSDSYGYTF	TGTGCCAGCAGTTCCGACAGTTATGGCTACACCTTC
TRBD1	-	TRBV10-1	TRBJ2-1	CASSGVTGPHSYNEQFF	TGCGCCAGCAGTGGTGTGACAGGGCCACACTCCTACAATGAGCAGTTCTTC
-	-	TRBV9	TRBJ2-2	CASSSTATNTGELFF	TGTGCCAGCAGCTCCACCGCTACGAACACCGGGGAGCTGTTTTTT
TRBD2	-	TRBV23-1	TRBJ2-1	CASSQGLAGDSHSYNEQFF	TGCGCCAGCAGTCAGGGGCTAGCGGGCGACTCTCACTCCTACAATGAGCAGTTCTTC
-	-	TRBV29-1	TRBJ1-3	CSVALTGKNTIYF	TGCAGCGTTGCTTTGACGGGGAAAAACACCATATATTTT
TRBD2	-	TRBV10-3	TRBJ2-7	CAISVMDTGGEQYF	TGTGCCATCAGTGTAATGGATACCGGGGGGGAGCAGTACTTC
-	-	TRBV21-1	TRBJ1-1	CASSLRLLRSTEAFF	TGTGCCAGCAGCCTAAGGTTACTACGCAGCACTGAAGCTTTCTTT
-	-	TRBV6-6	TRBJ1-1	CASSYPELAGDAEAFF	TGTGCCAGCAGTTACCCGGAATTGGCAGGGGACGCTGAAGCTTTCTTT
-	-	TRBV10-3	TRBJ2-2	CAISESSGGELFF	TGTGCCATCAGTGAGTCGAGTGGCGGGGAGCTGTTTTTT
-	-	TRBV16	TRBJ2-6	CASSSSPHVLTF	TGTGCCAGCAGCTCCTCACCCCACGTCCTGACTTTC
-	-	TRBV6-5	TRBJ2-7	CASSYSARTYEQYF	TGTGCCAGCAGTTACTCGGCCCGAACCTACGAGCAGTACTTC
-	-	TRBV7-9	TRBJ1-2	CASSLVAVHAGGYTF	TGTGCCAGCAGCTTAGTCGCAGTCCACGCTGGAGGCTACACCTTC
-	-	TRBV27	TRBJ1-2	CASSPTGFPYGYTF	TGTGCCAGCAGTCCCACAGGGTTTCCCTATGGCTACACCTTC
TRBD1	-	TRBV6-6	TRBJ2-7	CASRRFHGDRTYEQYF	TGTGCCAGCAGGAGATTCCACGGGGACAGAACCTACGAGCAGTACTTC
-	-	TRBV29-1	TRBJ2-7	CSVEASYEQYF	TGCAGCGTTGAAGCGTCCTACGAGCAGTACTTC
-	-	TRBV5-1	TRBJ2-3	CASSTGTGVSDTQYF	TGCGCCAGCAGCACCGGGACTGGAGTTTCAGATACGCAGTATTTT
-	-	TRBV29-1	TRBJ2-6	CSVKGQLSGGANVLTF	TGCAGCGTTAAAGGACAGCTCTCGGGTGGGGCCAACGTCCTGACTTTC
TRBD1	-	TRBV6-6	TRBJ1-5	CASDATGDQPQHF	TGTGCCAGCGACGCAACAGGGGATCAGCCCCAGCATTTT
-	-	TRBV7-9	TRBJ1-1	CASSLRHPGRDTEAFF	TGTGCCAGCAGCTTACGACACCCGGGGAGGGACACTGAAGCTTTCTTT
TRBD1	-	TRBV5-4	TRBJ1-1	CASSRRQGVLSDTEAFF	TGTGCCAGCAGCCGCCGACAGGGGGTTTTATCTGACACTGAAGCTTTCTTT
-	once	TRBV5-1	TRBJ2-5	CASRFLGAETQYF	TGCGCCAGCAGGTTTTTGGGTGCGGAGACCCAGTACTTC
-	-	TRBV27	TRBJ2-1	CASSRKGSWGYNEQFF	TGTGCCAGCAGTAGGAAGGGGAGCTGGGGGTACAATGAGCAGTTCTTC
-	once	TRBV9	TRBJ2-1	CASSQDQYNEQFF	TGTGCCAGCAGCCAAGACCAGTACAATGAGCAGTTCTTC
-	-	TRBV9	TRBJ2-3	CASSVGITDTQYF	TGTGCCAGCAGCGTCGGGATTACAGATACGCAGTATTTT
TRBD2	-	TRBV19	TRBJ2-1	CASKGTSGNNEQFF	TGTGCCAGTAAGGGGACTAGCGGGAACAATGAGCAGTTCTTC
-	-	TRBV25-1	TRBJ2-7	CASSEYSGSYEQYF	TGTGCCAGCAGTGAATACTCAGGCTCCTACGAGCAGTACTTC